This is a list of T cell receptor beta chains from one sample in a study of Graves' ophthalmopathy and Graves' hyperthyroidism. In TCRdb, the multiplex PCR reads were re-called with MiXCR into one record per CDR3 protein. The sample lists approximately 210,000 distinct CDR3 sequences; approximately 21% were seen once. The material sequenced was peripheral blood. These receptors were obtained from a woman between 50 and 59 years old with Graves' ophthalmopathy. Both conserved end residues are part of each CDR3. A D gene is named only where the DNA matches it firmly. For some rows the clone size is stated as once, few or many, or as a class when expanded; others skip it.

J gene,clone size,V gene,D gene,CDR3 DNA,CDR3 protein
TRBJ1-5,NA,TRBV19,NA,TGTGCCAGTAGTGCCTATCAGGGTAGTAATCAGCCCCAGCATTTT,CASSAYQGSNQPQHF
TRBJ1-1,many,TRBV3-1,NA,TGTGCCAGCAGCCATACAGGGCGCCAGAACACTGAAGCTTTCTTT,CASSHTGRQNTEAFF
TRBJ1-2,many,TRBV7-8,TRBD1,TGTGCCAGCAGCTCCGGGACAGGAAATCTGAACTATGGCTACACCTTC,CASSSGTGNLNYGYTF
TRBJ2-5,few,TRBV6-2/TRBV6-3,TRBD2,TGTGCCAGCACCGGACTAGCAGGGGAGACCCAGTACTTC,CASTGLAGETQYF
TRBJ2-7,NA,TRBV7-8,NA,TGTGCCAGCAGCTTAGAGGACGAGCAGTACTTC,CASSLEDEQYF
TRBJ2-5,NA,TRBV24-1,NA,TGTGCCACCAGTGACTACGGAGTTGGTGTGGCCCAGTACTTC,CATSDYGVGVAQYF
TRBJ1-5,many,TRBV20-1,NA,TGCAGTGCCGTACAGCGGGCCGATCAGCCCCAGCATTTT,CSAVQRADQPQHF
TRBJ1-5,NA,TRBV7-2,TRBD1,TGTGCCAGCAGCTTAGCCAGGGGGTCGGGTCAGCCCCAGCATTTT,CASSLARGSGQPQHF
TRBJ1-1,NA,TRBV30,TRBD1,TGTGCCTGGGGGACAGGGGGCCTGACTGAAGCTTTCTTT,CAWGTGGLTEAFF
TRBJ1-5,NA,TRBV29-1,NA,TGCAGCGTTGCTGAAGGGGTAAGCAATCAGCCCCAGCATTTT,CSVAEGVSNQPQHF
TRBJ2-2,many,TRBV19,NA,TGTGCCAGTAGTATAGCGGGAGACGGGGAGCTGTTTTTT,CASSIAGDGELFF
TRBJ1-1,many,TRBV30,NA,TGTGCCTGGAGTGATTCGGGGTGGGGGACTGAAGCTTTCTTT,CAWSDSGWGTEAFF
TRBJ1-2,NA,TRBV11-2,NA,TGTGCCAGCAGCTTAGATCCTAAGGGGGTTAGCTATGGCTACACTTTC,CASSLDPKGVSYGYTF
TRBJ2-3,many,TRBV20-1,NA,TGCAGTGCTAAGTTGAGCGGAGATACGCAGTATTTT,CSAKLSGDTQYF
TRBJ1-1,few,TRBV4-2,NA,TGTGCCAGCAGCCCTTCATCAGGGTATACTGAAGCTTTCTTT,CASSPSSGYTEAFF
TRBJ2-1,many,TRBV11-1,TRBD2,TGTGCCAGCAGCAAAACTAGCGGGGTCTACAATGAGCAGTTCTTC,CASSKTSGVYNEQFF
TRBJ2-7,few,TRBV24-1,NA,TGTGCCACCAGACCTAGCGCCAGGACCTACGAGCAGTACTTC,CATRPSARTYEQYF
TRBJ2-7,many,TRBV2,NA,TGTGCCAGCACCGAGGGAGGCTACGAGCAGTACTTC,CASTEGGYEQYF
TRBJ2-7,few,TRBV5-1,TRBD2,TGCGCCAGCAGCTTGGCCCCGAGAGGACTAGCGGGAGGTACTAATTACGAGCAGTACTTC,CASSLAPRGLAGGTNYEQYF
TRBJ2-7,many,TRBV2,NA,TGTGCCAGCAGCGCCCTACGACAGGTCACCTACGAGCAGTACTTC,CASSALRQVTYEQYF
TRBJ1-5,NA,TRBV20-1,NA,TGCAGTGCTAGAGAACCCAGGGGCGTTCGTCAGCCCCAGCATTTT,CSAREPRGVRQPQHF
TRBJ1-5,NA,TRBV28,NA,TGTGCCAGCAGTTTTCCCTGGACCAATCAGCCCCAGCATTTT,CASSFPWTNQPQHF
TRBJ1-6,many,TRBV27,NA,TGTGCCAGCAGTTTGGAGTTGCCGAGCTCCTATAATTCACCCCTCCACTTT,CASSLELPSSYNSPLHF
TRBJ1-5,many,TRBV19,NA,TGTGCCAGTAGTATAGGGTTAAAACAGCCCCAGCATTTT,CASSIGLKQPQHF
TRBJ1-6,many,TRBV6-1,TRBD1,TGTGCCAGCAGTGCGACAGGGCAAGGGTCACCCCTCCACTTT,CASSATGQGSPLHF